This T cell receptor beta chain was obtained from a study of blood T cell repertoires in COVID-19. Study-wide context: The United States, Italy and Spain supplied acute and convalescent COVID-19 samples. Nucleic acid was either cDNA or gDNA, and it came from T cells, B-cell-depleted T cells, or PBMCs.

The CDR3 sequence is 14 residues long. V lost 3 bases and J lost 2, with 11 bases in between. Germline CDR1 reads SGHRS; CDR2 reads YFSETQ. Generated by immunoSEQ multiplex PCR, the TCRdb table keeps only in-frame clones and is missing some. The top ten hold about 3.9% of the sample, which has over 85,000 clones, about 91% seen once. This sequence joins TRBV5-1 and TRBJ1-1, with a possible D match to TRBD1 (5 bases). The sequence derives from a young man with acute or convalescent COVID-19. Specimen: peripheral blood. CDR3 in DNA: TGCGCCAGCAGCTCGACTGACAGAAACACTGAAGCTTTCTTT. This gives the protein CASSSTDRNTEAFF.